This passage covers 19 T cell receptor beta chains from one sample sequenced in a study of OX40 agonist ivuxolimab in advanced cancers. Clones were sequenced by immunoSEQ multiplex PCR, and TCRdb holds only the in-frame ones, with some missing. This sample carries about 70,000 clones, approximately 90% of them seen once, and the ten largest clones take approximately 1%. The source was CD4+ or CD8+ T cells sorted from blood, collected in a trial of the OX40 agonist ivuxolimab. Every receptor here comes from an adult with an advanced solid tumor such as melanoma, head and neck, liver or kidney cancer.

V is TRBV19 and J is TRBJ1-2; D call uncertain. CDR1 is LNHDA, CDR2 SQIVND, per germline (reference sequence). The CDR3 runs to 15 residues. The V end was cut by 3 bases, the J end by 6 bases, with 17 bases between. The CDR3 nucleotides read TGTGCCAGTAGTATTGGTCGGGTGGCAGCCGATGGCTACACCTTC. Translating it yields CASSIGRVAADGYTF.

The chain joins TRBV6-6 to TRBJ1-1; TRBD1 might be the D (5 bases). The germline V and J ends were trimmed by 8 bases and 0 bases, with 19 bases remaining between them. CDR1 and CDR2 (germline): MNHNY, SVGAGI (reference sequence). This CDR3 is 16 amino acids long. CDR3 sequence reads: CASHRAGGTLNTEAFF. CDR3 nucleotide sequence: TGTGCCAGCCACCGGGCGGGGGGGACGTTGAACACTGAAGCTTTCTTT.

V usage is TRBV30 and J usage is TRBJ1-4; 7 bases are a match to TRBD1. Germline V gives CDR1 GTSNPN, CDR2 SVGIG (reference sequence). The trim removed 7 bases at V and 0 bases at J, leaving 8 bases unmatched. The CDR3 covers 15 residues. The CDR3 is CAFAQGVTTNEKLFF. DNA for the CDR3: TGTGCCTTTGCTCAGGGGGTTACAACTAATGAAAAACTGTTTTTT.

The CDR3 here is CASQSMGRRGATQETQYF. DNA of the CDR3: TGTGCCAGTCAAAGTATGGGTAGACGGGGGGCGACGCAAGAGACCCAGTACTTC. V and J are TRBV19 and TRBJ2-5; maybe TRBD2 (7 bases). The CDR3 sequence is 18 residues long. Per germline, CDR1 LNHDA and CDR2 SQIVND (reference sequence). Trimming took off 8 bases at V and 2 bases at J, with 27 bases between the two ends.

This clone came up a few times. In nucleotides, the CDR3 is TGTGCCAGCAGTCCCCTTACTGCGGAGACCCAGTACTTC. Translated: CASSPLTAETQYF. The J gene is TRBJ2-5, the V gene TRBV6-5; D is unresolved. Between the trimmed V and J ends, which lost 5 bases and 5 bases, there was a span of 12 bases. Germline-derived CDR1 and CDR2 are MNHEY and SVGAGI. The CDR3 sequence is 13 residues long.

The V call is TRBV5-4, the J call TRBJ1-1, with 8 bases matching TRBD1. The J segment lost 1 base and the V segment lost 0 bases, leaving 2 bases of the junction unmatched. This CDR3 is 15 amino acids long. Germline CDR1 SGHNT, CDR2 YYREEE (reference sequence). The CDR3 region is CASSLAGGKNTEAFF. The CDR3 DNA follows: TGTGCCAGCAGCTTGGCAGGGGGCAAGAACACTGAAGCTTTCTTT.

CDR3 protein: CASSLLGAAPDTQYF. As DNA, the CDR3 is TGTGCCAGCAGCCTCCTAGGAGCGGCCCCAGATACGCAGTATTTT. The V and J genes are TRBV6-1 and TRBJ2-3; D possibly corresponds to TRBD2 (5 bases). Deletions cut 6 bases from V and 4 bases from J, with 17 bases between. Looked up from germline, CDR1 is MNHNS and CDR2 is SASEGT. This CDR3 is 15 amino acids long.

The rearrangement uses TRBV6-1 and TRBJ1-6; no clear D. There are 16 residues in the CDR3. Deletions cut 4 bases from V and 8 bases from J, with 18 bases between. The germline V gene has CDR1 MNHNS and CDR2 SASEGT. CDR3 protein: CASSVYREPGDSPLHF. The CDR3 nucleotides read TGTGCCAGCAGTGTGTACCGGGAGCCCGGAGATTCACCCCTCCACTTT.

The rearrangement links TRBV18 to TRBJ2-1; D is unclear. This CDR3 has 15 amino acids. V was shortened by 4 bases and J by 0 bases, with 10 bases between the two germline ends. The V gene's germline CDR1 is KGHSH and CDR2 LQKENI. The CDR3 sequence is CASSREWSSYNEQFF. DNA of the CDR3: TGTGCCAGCTCACGGGAATGGAGCTCCTACAATGAGCAGTTCTTC.

This sequence joins TRBV5-7 and TRBJ1-2, with D possibly TRBD1 on 6 matching bases. TRBV5-7 counts as an open reading frame of uncertain function. V shed 1 base and J shed 4 bases, with 23 bases lying between them. The CDR3 runs to 18 residues. For the CDR3, the DNA is TGTGCCAGCAGCTTGACGAGGGGGATCACCTGGAGGAGCTATGGCTACACCTTC. Its translation is CASSLTRGITWRSYGYTF.

The genes are TRBV18 and TRBJ1-5; D might be TRBD1 (5 bases). Deletions cut 2 bases from V and 7 bases from J, with 18 bases between. The CDR3 runs to 16 residues. Germline CDR1 reads KGHSH; CDR2 reads LQKENI. CDR3 residues: CASSPSSQGPGQPQHF. The CDR3 DNA sequence: TGTGCCAGCTCACCATCTTCTCAGGGTCCGGGCCAGCCCCAGCATTTT.

The J gene is TRBJ1-2, the V gene TRBV6-6; no clear D gene. The CDR3 contains 14 residues. Trimming shortened V by 0 bases and J by 4 bases, and 9 bases separated the two germline ends. CDR1 is MNHNY and CDR2 is SVGAGI in the germline V gene (reference sequence). CDR3 amino acids: CASSYSGGRYGYTF. CDR3 sequence (DNA): TGTGCCAGCAGTTACTCAGGCGGTCGCTATGGCTACACCTTC.

This rearrangement joins TRBV18 to TRBJ2-1; no firm D call. Germline-derived CDR1 and CDR2 are KGHSH and LQKENI. V was clipped by 2 bases and J by 8 bases, with 10 bases between them. The CDR3 consists of 13 residues. DNA for the CDR3: TGTGCCAGCTCACCAAGTATCCGGGATGAGCAGTTCTTC. This translates into CASSPSIRDEQFF.

The V call is TRBV12-5, the J call TRBJ2-1, with 9 bases aligning to TRBD1. This CDR3 spans 14 amino acids. Trimming took 3 bases from V and 9 from J; bases not matched to a gene: 6. Germline lookup yields CDR1 LGHNT and CDR2 FRNRAP. CDR3 protein: CASGLQGAFSEQFF. The CDR3 DNA reads as TGTGCTAGTGGTTTACAGGGGGCTTTTTCTGAGCAGTTCTTC.

The genes are TRBV30 and TRBJ1-2; 7 nucleotides line up with TRBD1. Germline V gives CDR1 GTSNPN, CDR2 SVGIG (reference sequence). This CDR3 contains 13 residues. After removal of 5 bases from V and 5 bases from J, the junction contained 8 bases not matched to a gene. This CDR3 reads CAWGTGAGYGYTF. CDR3 in DNA: TGTGCCTGGGGTACAGGGGCCGGGTATGGCTACACCTTC.

V and J are TRBV18 and TRBJ1-1, with D possibly being TRBD1 (5 bases). This CDR3 spans 14 amino acids. The germline gives CDR1 KGHSH, CDR2 LQKENI. V shed 3 bases and J shed 0 bases, with 8 bases lying between them. The CDR3 loop is CASSPGPMNTEAFF. In DNA form, the CDR3 reads TGTGCCAGCTCACCGGGACCCATGAACACTGAAGCTTTCTTT.

Only a few counts were recorded for this clone. The V call is TRBV13, the J call TRBJ1-2; no clear D gene. V was cut by 5 bases and J by 6 bases, with 13 bases left in between. The germline CDR1 and CDR2 sequences are PRHDT and FYEKMQ (reference sequence). The CDR3 runs to 13 residues. The chain's CDR3 is CASSPDGENGYTF. DNA of the CDR3: TGTGCCAGCAGCCCCGACGGGGAGAATGGCTACACCTTC. The variable domain in full, with the rest retrieved from reference TRBV13 and TRBJ1-2, is AAGVIQSPRHLIKEKRETATLKCYPIPRHDTVYWYQQGPGQDPQFLISFYEKMQSDKGSIPDRFSAQQFSDYHSELNMSSLELGDSALYFCASSPDGENGYTFGSGTRLTVV.

V and J are TRBV10-1 and TRBJ2-5; 9 nucleotides align to TRBD2. CDR1 is WNHNN and CDR2 is SYGVQD in the germline V gene (reference sequence). V shed 8 bases, J shed 5 bases, and the junction held 18 bases outside the gene matches. The CDR3 covers 17 residues. As DNA, the CDR3 is TGCGCCAGCTCGGCCGGGGCCAGCGGGGGGCCGGGGGAGACCCAGTACTTC. This gives the protein CASSAGASGGPGETQYF.

The chain links TRBV7-8 to TRBJ2-5; 12 bases align to TRBD2. The J segment lost 4 bases and the V segment lost 1 base, leaving 1 base of the junction unmatched. Germline CDR1 SGHVS, CDR2 FQNEAQ. The CDR3 extends over 15 amino acids. The CDR3, as DNA: TGTGCCAGCAGCTTAGGACTAGCGGGGGCAGAGACCCAGTACTTC. Amino acid sequence: CASSLGLAGAETQYF.